One and the same sample provided the 5 T cell receptor beta chains below, sequenced in a study of cytomegalovirus exposure and HLA in healthy donors. PCR amplification relied on 60 Vbeta primers (plus 13 Jbeta primers). Profiled with immunoSEQ multiplex PCR; TCRdb holds only in-frame clones, not every one. In the table there are over 150,000 clones, around 78% of which are singletons. What was sequenced was PBMCs. The receptors come from a woman between 45 and 60 years old in good health and CMV-seropositive.

This clone was detected once. The V call is TRBV6-5, the J call TRBJ1-5; D is perhaps TRBD1 (6 bases). This CDR3 comprises 14 residues. The germline CDR1 and CDR2 sequences are MNHEY and SVGAGI. V lost 5 bases, J lost 3 bases, and 11 bases lay in between. Here the CDR3 reads CASSPDRNNQPQHF. The CDR3 DNA is TGTGCCAGCAGTCCCGACAGGAACAATCAGCCCCAGCATTTT.

V gene TRBV19 combines with J gene TRBJ2-7; D is perhaps TRBD1 (5 bases). Germline loops: CDR1 LNHDA, CDR2 SQIVND (reference sequence). CDR3 size: 14 residues. V gave up 3 bases and J gave up 2 bases, with 11 bases separating them. CDR3 loop: CASSMTVTAYEQYF. For the CDR3, the DNA is TGTGCCAGTAGTATGACAGTCACCGCCTACGAGCAGTACTTC. The full variable domain, in which reference TRBV19 and TRBJ2-7 provide the parts outside the CDR3, is DGGITQSPKYLFRKEGQNVTLSCEQNLNHDAMYWYRQDPGQGLRLIYYSQIVNDFQKGDIAEGYSVSREKKESFPLTVTSAQKNPTAFYLCASSMTVTAYEQYFGPGTRLTVT.

The V gene is TRBV6-6, the J gene TRBJ2-1; TRBD1 matches at 11 bases. The CDR3 contains 15 residues. V shed 6 bases and J 7 bases; nucleotides not matched to a gene: 8. CDR1 MNHNY and CDR2 SVGAGI come from the germline V gene (reference sequence). The CDR3 DNA follows: TGTGCCAGCAGCCGCCGTGGGGACAGGGGGAATGAGCAGTTCTTC. This encodes CASSRRGDRGNEQFF.

This rearrangement joins TRBV6-5 to TRBJ2-5; tentatively, D is TRBD1 (6 bases). CDR1 and CDR2 (germline): MNHEY, SVGAGI. Trimming cost V 10 bases and J 5 bases, with 20 bases left between them. CDR3 length: 14 residues. The CDR3 region is CATTGTNTRETQYF. In DNA, the CDR3 is TGTGCCACAACCGGGACAAACACAAGGGAGACCCAGTACTTC.

The rearrangement joins TRBV7-8 to TRBJ1-2; the match to TRBD1 covers 11 bases. CDR1 and CDR2 from the germline V gene are SGHVS and FQNEAQ. Trimming removed 0 bases from V and 4 bases from J; junction bases left unmatched: 1. CDR3 length: 15 amino acids. Here the CDR3 DNA reads TGTGCCAGCAGCTTAGCGGGACAGGGGGGCTATGGCTACACCTTC. This translates into CASSLAGQGGYGYTF.